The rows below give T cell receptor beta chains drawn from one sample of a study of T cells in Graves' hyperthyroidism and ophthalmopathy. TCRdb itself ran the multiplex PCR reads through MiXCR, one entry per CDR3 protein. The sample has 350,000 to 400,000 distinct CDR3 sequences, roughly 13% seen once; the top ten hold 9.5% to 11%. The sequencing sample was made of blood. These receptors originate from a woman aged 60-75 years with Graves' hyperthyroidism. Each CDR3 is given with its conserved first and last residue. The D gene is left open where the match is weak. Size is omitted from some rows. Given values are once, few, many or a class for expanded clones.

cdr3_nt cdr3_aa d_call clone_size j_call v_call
TGTGCCAGTAGTCAACCGGGACAGGGGGGCGGCTACACCTTC CASSQPGQGGGYTF TRBD1 few TRBJ1-2 TRBV19
TGTGCCAGCAGTTACTCGACTAGCGGGAGGACCTACGAGCAGTACTTC CASSYSTSGRTYEQYF TRBD2 few TRBJ2-7 TRBV6-6
TGTGCCAGCTCACCCCCCCACAGGAGGGACGAGCAGTACTTC CASSPPHRRDEQYF - many TRBJ2-7 TRBV18
TGTGCCACAGGACAGCCGCAAGAGACCCAGTACTTC CATGQPQETQYF - - TRBJ2-5 TRBV10-3
TGTGCCATCAGTGAGTCTCCCGGGGGCGAGGTTCGCGAGCAGTACTTC CAISESPGGEVREQYF - few TRBJ2-7 TRBV10-3
TGTGCTAGTGGTTTGGTTCTGGACAGGGGTGCCAATGAGCAGTTCTTC CASGLVLDRGANEQFF TRBD1 few TRBJ2-1 TRBV12-5
TGTGCCAGCAGTTTAGCAGGGACAGGGTTCTATGGCTACACCTTC CASSLAGTGFYGYTF TRBD1 many TRBJ1-2 TRBV27
TGTGCCAGTAGTATGAGGGACTTGAATAATTCACCCCTCCACTTT CASSMRDLNNSPLHF - many TRBJ1-6 TRBV19
TGTGCCAGCAGCCCTACCGGACTAGCGGGATCAGAGACCCAGTACTTC CASSPTGLAGSETQYF TRBD2 many TRBJ2-5 TRBV11-2
TGTGCCGCGAGGGGGGATGAGCAGTTCTTC CAARGDEQFF - few TRBJ2-1 TRBV24-1
TGCAGTGCCGCAGGTGTCGGCCGCACAGATACGCAGTATTTT CSAAGVGRTDTQYF - many TRBJ2-3 TRBV20-1
TGTGCCAGCAGTGAAACCCAGGGCCGCGGCTACACCTTC CASSETQGRGYTF - many TRBJ1-2 TRBV6-1
TGTGCCAGCAGTTACTCGGGGGCAGGTGGCGATGAGCAGTTCTTC CASSYSGAGGDEQFF - - TRBJ2-1 TRBV6-5
TGTGCCAGCAGTTTACCCGGGACTAGCGAATACAATGAGCAGTTCTTC CASSLPGTSEYNEQFF TRBD2 many TRBJ2-1 TRBV27
TGTGCCTGGAGTGTAGCGGGAGGGCCCGACGAGCAGTACTTC CAWSVAGGPDEQYF TRBD2 many TRBJ2-7 TRBV30
TGTGCCACCAACCGGGACTTAGCTACCAATGAGCAGTTCTTC CATNRDLATNEQFF - few TRBJ2-1 TRBV6-1
TGCGCCAGCAGCCAATCTTGGCTAGCGGGAGGTCGAGAGACCCAGTACTTC CASSQSWLAGGRETQYF TRBD2 many TRBJ2-5 TRBV4-1
TGCGCCAGCAGCCCGGAAAGGGGATTTTACGAGCAGTACTTC CASSPERGFYEQYF - - TRBJ2-7 TRBV4-1
TGTGCCACCAGTGTCAGAGGGGTGTACAATGAGCAGTTCTTC CATSVRGVYNEQFF - many TRBJ2-1 TRBV24-1
TGCGCCAGCAGCTTGGGGGCCCTGAACACTGAAGCTTTCTTT CASSLGALNTEAFF - - TRBJ1-1 TRBV5-1
TGTGCCAGCTCTCATGACAGGCAAGGGCAGTACTTC CASSHDRQGQYF - many TRBJ2-7 TRBV18
TGTGCCAGCAGCTTAGTGGGACTAGCGCAAGCGTACTTC CASSLVGLAQAYF TRBD2 many TRBJ2-7 TRBV11-3
TGCAGTGCTAACCCTGCTAGCGTGACATCCTACGAGCAGTACTTC CSANPASVTSYEQYF - many TRBJ2-7 TRBV20-1
TGCAGTGCTAGAGTACAGGGAGGGTATAATTCACCCCTCCACTTT CSARVQGGYNSPLHF - many TRBJ1-6 TRBV20-1
TGTGCCAGCAGTGACTTGGCGGGAGGCGGAGAGACCCAGTACTTC CASSDLAGGGETQYF TRBD2 - TRBJ2-5 TRBV2
TGTGCCAGCTCACCAGAGGTTGTGGTCGGCACAGATACGCAGTATTTT CASSPEVVVGTDTQYF - few TRBJ2-3 TRBV18
TGTGCCAGCAGCCGCCGGGGACAGAAATTATCCAGCCTTGCAACTAATGAAAAACTGTTTTTT CASSRRGQKLSSLATNEKLFF TRBD1 few TRBJ1-4 TRBV5-5
TGTGCCAGCAGTTGGGGGTGGGGGATGAACACTGAAGCTTTCTTT CASSWGWGMNTEAFF - many TRBJ1-1 TRBV6-1
TGTGCCACCAGTGATCCGGGACTAGCGGGAGACAATGAGCAGTTCTTC CATSDPGLAGDNEQFF TRBD2 - TRBJ2-1 TRBV24-1
TGTGCCAGCAGGCAATACAGGGGGCGCAGCTACGAGCAGTACTTC CASRQYRGRSYEQYF TRBD1 many TRBJ2-7 TRBV6-1
TGTGCCAGCAACGATTACGGGGGCACTGAAGCTTTCTTT CASNDYGGTEAFF - - TRBJ1-1 TRBV27
TGCAGCGTTGAAGAAAGGGGCGGCAATGAGCAGTTCTTC CSVEERGGNEQFF - many TRBJ2-1 TRBV29-1
TGCAGTGCTGGACTAGCGGGGGTTACCACAGATACGCAGTATTTT CSAGLAGVTTDTQYF TRBD2 many TRBJ2-3 TRBV20-1
TGTGCCAGCAGCTTAGGGCAGGGTGCATACGAGCAGTACTTC CASSLGQGAYEQYF - many TRBJ2-7 TRBV11-2
TGTGCCAGCAGCTTAGGGTCGTTAGGGGTAACGACTAATGAAAAACTGTTTTTT CASSLGSLGVTTNEKLFF - - TRBJ1-4 TRBV7-9
TGTGCCAGCAGTTCCCTGGGTAGCTTCTCCTACAATGAGCAGTTCTTC CASSSLGSFSYNEQFF - many TRBJ2-1 TRBV28
TGTGCCAGCAGCTTAGCTAGACGGGACAGGGACTACGAGCAGTACTTC CASSLARRDRDYEQYF TRBD1 many TRBJ2-7 TRBV7-9
TGTGCCAGCAGCCCTAGGAGAGGGGTACAAGCTTTCTTT CASSPRRGVQAFF - many TRBJ1-1 TRBV3-1
TGTGCCAGCAGTGAATTTAGGGTTCTTGGCTACACCTTC CASSEFRVLGYTF - few TRBJ1-2 TRBV6-1
TGTGCCACCAGTGAAGAAACCGGGACAAGCAATCAGCCCCAGCATTTT CATSEETGTSNQPQHF - - TRBJ1-5 TRBV24-1
TGTGCCAGCTCCGGGGTTCGTGGCTCCTACGAGCAGTACTTC CASSGVRGSYEQYF - many TRBJ2-7 TRBV6-1
TGCGCCAGCAGCCAACCCCCGGGCGAGCAGTACTTC CASSQPPGEQYF - many TRBJ2-7 TRBV5-1
TGTGCCAGCAGGGATTCAACAGATACGCAGTATTTT CASRDSTDTQYF - many TRBJ2-3 TRBV12-3/TRBV12-4